These 28 T cell receptor beta chains came from one sample sequenced in a study of CXCR3-negative and CXCR3-positive naive CD8 T cells (dated by TCRdb to about 2019). Antigen specificity for these receptors is unknown. Broad study findings and their caveats: TRB CDR3s from CXCR3-positive naive cells showed higher hydrophobicity (lower Kidera factor 4), lower energy, and higher strength and volume indices than CXCR3-negative naive cells.

For sequencing, a NextSeq 550 was employed. The Human TCR Profiling Kit (MiLaboratory) was used to make UMI-labeled 5' RACE TRB cDNA libraries. Each entry corresponds to one CDR3 protein sequence from reads that TCRdb reprocessed, and DNA is not given. The table for this sample records over 100,000 distinct CDR3 sequences. Approximately 0.36% of the sample belongs to the ten largest clones. The sample taken for sequencing was naive CXCR3+ CD8+ T cells from blood. This specimen's cell subset or site label, per the study, means: CD45RO-CCR7+CD27+CD95- naive CD8+ T cells expressing CXCR3 (TNR3+). The receptors shown here come from a human donor in good health. Some clones in this sample may be carry-over from other donors' samples.

V and J are TRBV13 and TRBJ2-7. CDR3 length equals 15 residues. The germline gives CDR1 PRHDT, CDR2 FYEKMQ (reference sequence). The CDR3 reads CASSFGTGGSYEQYF.

The chain employs TRBV7-2 and TRBJ2-1; no DNA is available, so the TRBD2 call from TCRdb remains unchecked. There are 15 residues in the CDR3. Looked up from germline, CDR1 is SGHTA and CDR2 is FQGNSA. This CDR3 is CASIFLAGGSNEQFF.

The chain carries TRBV6-2 or TRBV6-3 and TRBJ2-3; TCRdb's D call, TRBD2, is unchecked because there is no DNA. There are 18 residues in the CDR3. Germline CDR1 and CDR2: MNHEY and SVGEGT. CDR3: CASSYDASGEFSTDTQYF.

The chain combines TRBV11-1 with TRBJ2-1; the D gene TCRdb calls, TRBD2, cannot be checked with no DNA. This CDR3 region has 15 residues. Germline V gives CDR1 SGHAT, CDR2 FQDESV (reference sequence). CDR3 in amino acids: CASSSVRGTYNEQFF.

V gene TRBV28 combines with J gene TRBJ2-6. Germline V gene data show CDR1 as MDHEN and CDR2 as SYDVKM. There are 15 residues in the CDR3. CDR3 in amino acids: CASRRQGPGANVLTF.

The chain joins TRBV7-9 to TRBJ2-1; the D call of TRBD2 rests on TCRdb alone, since no DNA is present to check it. The CDR3 covers 15 residues. CDR1 is SEHNR, CDR2 FQNEAQ, per germline (reference sequence). CDR3 in amino acids: CASSSVAGAGNEQFF.

V is TRBV20-1 and J is TRBJ1-2; the TRBD1 assignment by TCRdb is unverifiable without DNA. CDR3 length: 12 residues. Looked up from germline, CDR1 is DFQATT and CDR2 is SNEGSKA (reference sequence). The chain's CDR3 is CSASVRGYGYTF.

This chain links TRBV6-1 with TRBJ2-1; TCRdb picks TRBD2, but there is no DNA to check that call. Germline V lookup: CDR1 MNHNS, CDR2 SASEGT. The CDR3 is made up of 14 amino acids. CDR3 region: CATSELAVYNEQFF.

The chain uses TRBV4-1 and TRBJ2-1; TCRdb returns TRBD2, unconfirmable since there is no DNA. Germline CDR1 and CDR2: MGHRA and YSYEKL. This CDR3 region has 15 residues. CDR3 sequence reads: CASSQESPLPDEQFF.

The chain has TRBV28 and TRBJ2-1. The CDR3 is 17 residues long. Per germline, CDR1 MDHEN and CDR2 SYDVKM. The CDR3 sequence is CASSLYLSSSSYNEQFF.

CDR3 protein: CAISEEGGASTDTQYF. V and J are TRBV10-3 and TRBJ2-3; the TCRdb call, TRBD1, lacks DNA for checking. CDR3 length: 16 amino acids. Germline values: CDR1 ENHRY, CDR2 SYGVKD.

The rearrangement uses TRBV11-2 and TRBJ2-7; TCRdb indicates TRBD1, and absent DNA this call remains unverified. There are 16 residues in the CDR3. The germline gives CDR1 SGHAT, CDR2 FQNNGV. CDR3 sequence: CASSLYFWDRGNEQYF.

The V gene is TRBV20-1, the J gene TRBJ2-7; the D call from TCRdb, TRBD2, cannot be confirmed without DNA. The CDR3 runs to 13 residues. Germline V gives CDR1 DFQATT, CDR2 SNEGSKA (reference sequence). CDR3 sequence reads: CSARGTISYEQYF.

This chain joins TRBV7-6 and TRBJ2-1; the TRBD1 assignment by TCRdb is unverifiable without DNA. The length of the CDR3 is 14 residues. CDR1 and CDR2 from the germline V gene are SGHVS and FNYEAQ. The CDR3 reads CASSSDRSYNEQFF. Variable domain in full (rest from reference TRBV7-6 and TRBJ2-1): GAGVSQSPRYKVTKRGQDVALRCDPISGHVSLYWYRQALGQGPEFLTYFNYEAQQDKSGLPNDRFSAERPEGSISTLTIQRTEQRDSAMYRCASSSDRSYNEQFFGPGTRLTVL.

CDR3: CASSIVGGANEQYF. This chain links TRBV19 with TRBJ2-7; TCRdb selects TRBD1, and the lack of DNA leaves this call unchecked. The V gene's germline CDR1 is LNHDA and CDR2 SQIVND (reference sequence). The CDR3 covers 14 residues.

V usage is TRBV13 and J usage is TRBJ2-7; TCRdb calls TRBD2, which cannot be checked without DNA. This CDR3 comprises 16 residues. Germline CDR1 is PRHDT and CDR2 is FYEKMQ (reference sequence). The CDR3 sequence: CASSVLGGEDRYEQYF.

This sequence joins TRBV5-6 and TRBJ1-2. The CDR3 spans 13 residues. Germline V gene data show CDR1 as SGHDT and CDR2 as YYEEEE. The CDR3 loop reads CASTSGLLRGYTF.

The chain joins TRBV5-1 to TRBJ2-3; TCRdb's D call of TRBD2 is untestable without DNA. The V gene's germline CDR1 is SGHRS and CDR2 YFSETQ. CDR3 length equals 17 residues. CDR3 region: CASSPSGNRVVTDTQYF.

The chain is built from TRBV28 and TRBJ2-1; TCRdb outputs TRBD1, but without DNA this stays unchecked. CDR1 and CDR2 (germline): MDHEN, SYDVKM. This CDR3 spans 12 amino acids. The CDR3 protein is CASSFRGNEQFF.

The J gene is TRBJ1-2, the V gene TRBV13. The germline CDR1 and CDR2 sequences are PRHDT and FYEKMQ (reference sequence). There are 16 residues in the CDR3. This CDR3 is CASSLGPAGRADGYTF.

The chain carries TRBV5-5 and TRBJ2-1; TCRdb's D gene call, TRBD2, goes unchecked for lack of DNA. The length of the CDR3 is 15 residues. Germline loops: CDR1 SGHKS, CDR2 YYEKEE (reference sequence). The CDR3 spells CASSFGPGLDNEQFF.

The chain carries TRBV5-1 and TRBJ1-1; the D call from TCRdb, TRBD1, cannot be confirmed without DNA. The germline V gene has CDR1 SGHRS and CDR2 YFSETQ. The CDR3 has 18 amino acids. CDR3 sequence reads: CASSHLVTGPDMNTEAFF. Using reference TRBV5-1 and TRBJ1-1 for the parts outside the CDR3, the full variable domain is KAGVTQTPRYLIKTRGQQVTLSCSPISGHRSVSWYQQTPGQGLQFLFEYFSETQRNKGNFPGRFSGRQFSNSRSEMNVSTLELGDSALYLCASSHLVTGPDMNTEAFFGQGTRLTVV.

The chain is built from TRBV4-1 and TRBJ1-5; TCRdb selects TRBD1, and the lack of DNA leaves this call unchecked. CDR3 size: 14 residues. Germline V gene sequence: CDR1 MGHRA, CDR2 YSYEKL. CDR3 protein: CASSQETLTGTQHF.

The chain links TRBV6-2 or TRBV6-3 to TRBJ1-5; as DNA is missing, the TRBD1 call by TCRdb cannot be tested. CDR1 and CDR2 from the germline V gene are MNHEY and SVGEGT. The CDR3 runs 15 residues. CDR3 sequence: CASSSLDRSNQPQHF.

J is TRBJ2-7 and V is TRBV11-2; there is no DNA to check the TCRdb D call of TRBD1. Per the germline V gene, CDR1 is SGHAT and CDR2 is FQNNGV. The CDR3 length is 13 residues. The CDR3 sequence: CASRPVGGLEQYF.

The chain uses TRBV5-4 and TRBJ2-1; TCRdb returns TRBD1, unconfirmable since there is no DNA. The CDR3 consists of 16 residues. CDR1 is SGHNT and CDR2 is YYREEE in the germline V gene (reference sequence). CDR3 protein: CASSPRGRGRLVEQFF.

V usage is TRBV28 and J usage is TRBJ2-1. This CDR3 comprises 15 residues. The germline CDR1 and CDR2 sequences are MDHEN and SYDVKM. The CDR3 region is CASSLVGARYNEQFF.

The chain has TRBV12-3 or TRBV12-4 and TRBJ2-2. CDR3 length equals 13 residues. This CDR3 is CASSFSPTGELFF.